This T cell receptor beta chain stems from a study of T cells in tuberculosis. Overall study context: This South African cohort compared adolescents with or without latent tuberculosis against adults with active tuberculosis.

Of note for this clone: The antigen is unknown.

Study results and caveats: Active tuberculosis TCR-alpha repertoires lay closer to GMM-specific TCRs than IGRA-negative controls, suggesting clonal expansion.

This CDR3 region has 15 residues. Trimming took 5 bases from V and 2 from J; bases not matched to a gene: 7. Germline V gene data show CDR1 as LNHDA and CDR2 as SQIVND (reference sequence). Using immunoSEQ multiplex PCR, the repertoire was profiled, and TCRdb retains in-frame clones only, with some absent. The sample comprises 30,000 to 40,000 clones, 95% to 97% of which are singletons, and approximately 5.8% rests with the top ten. The gene calls are TRBV19 and TRBJ1-1; 8 bases agree with TRBD1. Material: PBMCs. The receptor's source is a donor under 30 with latent tuberculosis or without tuberculosis infection. In DNA, the CDR3 is TGTGCCAGTAGTTTCGCCGGGACAGGTAACACTGAAGCTTTCTTT. It encodes CASSFAGTGNTEAFF.